The clone carrying this TCR beta chain showed up many times. Its matching antigen is unknown. TCRdb fed the 5' RACE reads into MiXCR, producing one record per CDR3 protein. The sample yields about 280,000 distinct CDR3 sequences, more than 6.5% seen once. The CDR3 contains 15 residues. The germline V gene encodes CDR1 LGHNA and CDR2 YNFKEQ. J was trimmed by 6 bases and V by 4 bases; bases with no gene match: 9. The sample comes from a study of identical twins. General study points: The same donors were not followed; conclusions instead depended on cross-sectional statistical analysis. Abundant beta clonotypes from cord blood had fewer insertions, unlike memory repertoires, which showed none.

In addition, the sample was reused for a study of yellow fever vaccine responses in identical twins.

The sequence derives from a woman between 18 and 29 years old in good health. This rearrangement joins TRBV4-2 to TRBJ1-2; 9 nucleotides line up with TRBD1. The sequencing sample was made of memory (CD45RO+) T cells sorted from blood. The CDR3 DNA reads as TGTGCCAGCAGCCCGAGGGACAGGGCGGGTGATGGCTACACCTTC. Protein sequence: CASSPRDRAGDGYTF.